Following are 9 T cell receptor beta chains from one sample sequenced in a study of blood T cells in healthy people across ages. Alongside a J-beta primer mix, a sample-barcoded 5' primer served in a second PCR lasting about 7 to 12 cycles. MiXCR was run by TCRdb on the 5' RACE reads, yielding one entry per CDR3 protein. The table includes 630,000 or so distinct CDR3 sequences, approximately 30% detected once. The sample consisted of blood. These receptors came from a woman aged 80 or over in good health.

In its sample, this clonotype was seen many times. The chain combines TRBV7-6 with TRBJ2-5; TRBD1 agrees at 12 bases. The junction had 6 bases not matched to a gene; V was cut back by 6 bases and J by 1 base. The CDR3 totals 16 residues. From germline, CDR1 is SGHVS and CDR2 FNYEAQ. The chain's CDR3 is CASSTWGQGAQETQYF. The CDR3, as DNA: TGTGCCAGCAGTACTTGGGGACAGGGGGCCCAAGAGACCCAGTACTTC. Based on the CDR3 plus reference TRBV7-6 and TRBJ2-5, the full variable domain is GAGVSQSPRYKVTKRGQDVALRCDPISGHVSLYWYRQALGQGPEFLTYFNYEAQQDKSGLPNDRFSAERPEGSISTLTIQRTEQRDSAMYRCASSTWGQGAQETQYFGPGTRLLVL.

This clonotype was seen a handful of times. For the CDR3, the DNA is TGTGCCAGCAGCCAAGACCCCACCGTGCGAGACAGGGGCCCCTACGAGCAGTACTTC. This codes for CASSQDPTVRDRGPYEQYF. This chain links TRBV3-1 with TRBJ2-7, with 8 bases lining up with TRBD1. The CDR3 contains 19 residues. Germline lookup yields CDR1 LGHDT and CDR2 YNNKEL (reference sequence). The V and J ends lost 0 bases and 2 bases, in that order; junction bases with no gene match: 15.

This clonotype was seen many times. This chain joins TRBV15 and TRBJ2-7; TRBD2 matches at 11 bases. This CDR3 spans 17 amino acids. Germline V gene lookup returns CDR1 LNHNV and CDR2 YYDKDF (reference sequence). The V segment lost 5 bases and the J segment 0 bases; nucleotides outside the gene matches: 9. The CDR3 spells CATSRTTSGTSSYEQYF. The CDR3 DNA reads as TGTGCCACCAGCCGAACGACTAGCGGGACCTCCTCCTACGAGCAGTACTTC.

Comment on this clonotype: The germline gene is not matched at one end of the junction; a read error may be the cause. The V and J genes are TRBV12-3 or TRBV12-4 and TRBJ2-3; D perhaps matches TRBD2 (6 bases). This CDR3 region has 14 residues. CDR3 amino acids: CASTTGGRSDAQYF. Written as DNA, the CDR3 is TGTGCCAGCACCACTGGAGGGAGATCAGATGCGCAGTATTTT.

On this clonotype: A much larger clone differs from this one at a single base, so this may be a read error. The CDR3 nucleotides are TGTGCCAGCAGCCGGGGCGTGGGGCAGTACTTC. This gives the protein CASSRGVGQYF. The J gene is TRBJ2-7, the V gene TRBV28, with D perhaps matching TRBD1 or TRBD2 (5 bases each). Trimming took off 6 bases at V and 9 bases at J, with 12 bases between the two ends. Germline-derived CDR1 and CDR2 are MDHEN and SYDVKM. The CDR3 is 11 residues long. Complete variable domain (other parts from reference TRBV28 and TRBJ2-7): DVKVTQSSRYLVKRTGEKVFLECVQDMDHENMFWYRQDPGLGLRLIYFSYDVKMKEKGDIPEGYSVSREKKERFSLILESASTNQTSMYLCASSRGVGQYFGPGTRLTVT.

The sample holds a few counts of this clonotype. V and J are TRBV11-2 and TRBJ2-2; D is tentatively TRBD1 or TRBD2 (6 bases each). Trimming pared 5 bases from V and 4 bases from J, leaving 14 bases between. Germline loops: CDR1 SGHAT, CDR2 FQNNGV. The CDR3 consists of 15 residues. CDR3 bases: TGTGCCAGCAGCCCGAAGGGGGGTGGCACCGGGGAGCTGTTTTTT. Translation gives CASSPKGGGTGELFF.

This clonotype was counted ten times or more. V is TRBV4-3 and J is TRBJ2-1, with D unresolved. CDR3 length: 14 amino acids. The germline V gene has CDR1 LGHNA and CDR2 YSLEER. V shed 1 base and J shed 7 bases, with 11 bases lying between them. The CDR3 sequence is CASSQVRSLNEQFF. CDR3 sequence (DNA): TGCGCCAGCAGCCAAGTCCGAAGCTTGAATGAGCAGTTCTTC.

This clonotype was observed a handful of times. V gene TRBV6-1 combines with J gene TRBJ1-1; TRBD1 aligns across 8 bases. Germline CDR1 MNHNS, CDR2 SASEGT. The CDR3 is made up of 15 amino acids. The ends lost 7 bases at V and 4 bases at J; junction bases unmatched: 11. The CDR3 DNA reads TGTGCCAGCATTTGGACCAGGGGGCGAAGCACTGAAGCTTTCTTT. This sequence encodes CASIWTRGRSTEAFF.

This clonotype has ten or more counts. V is TRBV5-1 and J is TRBJ2-7, with TRBD1 matching over 7 bases. CDR1 is SGHRS, CDR2 YFSETQ, per germline. The length of the CDR3 is 18 residues. Losses at the gene ends were 1 base for V and 0 bases for J; bases not matched to a gene: 13. CDR3 residues: CASSLWETGTGFSYEQYF. Written as DNA, the CDR3 is TGCGCCAGCAGCTTGTGGGAGACAGGGACGGGATTCTCCTACGAGCAGTACTTC. The variable domain in full, with the rest retrieved from reference TRBV5-1 and TRBJ2-7, is KAGVTQTPRYLIKTRGQQVTLSCSPISGHRSVSWYQQTPGQGLQFLFEYFSETQRNKGNFPGRFSGRQFSNSRSEMNVSTLELGDSALYLCASSLWETGTGFSYEQYFGPGTRLTVT.